The clone carrying this T cell receptor (beta chain) has a handful of counts. The antigen is undetermined. The ends were cut back, 1 base at V and 11 bases at J, with 12 bases in the middle. Germline V gives CDR1 LGHDT, CDR2 YNNKEL (reference sequence). The length of the CDR3 is 13 residues. Study results and caveats: Tumor Tregs overlapped most with tumor, then blood, naive CD4+ cells. The larger-cohort validation was restricted to a single TCR beta V-J rearrangement rather than whole repertoires.

Treg sorting used a CD4+CD25+CD127-/low gate. Constant-region reverse primers amplified full-length variable regions, followed by semi-nested Nested Universal Primer A PCR. A single record per CDR3 protein comes from TCRdb applying MiXCR to the 5' RACE reads. The sample lists about 55,000 distinct CDR3 sequences, around 20% occurring once. The chain carries TRBV3-1 and TRBJ2-1, with D tentatively TRBD1 or TRBD2 (5 bases each). This clonotype was sampled from a female donor with breast cancer. The sequenced sample was tumor-infiltrating Tregs sorted from the breast tumor. This CDR3 reads CASSQVGEGKQFF. The CDR3, as DNA: TGTGCCAGCAGCCAAGTTGGTGAGGGGAAGCAGTTCTTC.